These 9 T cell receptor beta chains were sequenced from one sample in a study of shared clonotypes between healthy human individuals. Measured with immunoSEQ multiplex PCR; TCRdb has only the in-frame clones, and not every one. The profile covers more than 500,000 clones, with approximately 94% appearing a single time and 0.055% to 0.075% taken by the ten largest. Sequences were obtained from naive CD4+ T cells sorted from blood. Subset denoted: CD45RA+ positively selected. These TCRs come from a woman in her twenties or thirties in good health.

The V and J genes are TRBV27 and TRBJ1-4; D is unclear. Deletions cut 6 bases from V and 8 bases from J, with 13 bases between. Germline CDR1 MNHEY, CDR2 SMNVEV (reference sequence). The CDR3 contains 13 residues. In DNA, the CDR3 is TGTGCCAGCAGCCGAAACCGGATAGAAAAACTGTTTTTT. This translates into CASSRNRIEKLFF.

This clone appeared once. Here the CDR3 DNA reads TGTGCCAGCAGTTACTCCCGACAGGGACAGCCCCAGCATTTT. This encodes CASSYSRQGQPQHF. The chain is built from TRBV6-5 and TRBJ1-5, with 7 bases aligning to TRBD1. Germline values: CDR1 MNHEY, CDR2 SVGAGI. This CDR3 is 14 amino acids long. The V gene end was trimmed by 0 bases and the J gene end by 7 bases; junction bases not matched to a gene: 3.

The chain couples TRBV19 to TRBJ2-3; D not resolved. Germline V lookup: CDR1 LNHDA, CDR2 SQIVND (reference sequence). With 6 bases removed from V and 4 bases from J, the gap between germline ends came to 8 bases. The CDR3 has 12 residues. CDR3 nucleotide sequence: TGTGCCAGTAGGGGTTCCCCAGATACGCAGTATTTT. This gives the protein CASRGSPDTQYF.

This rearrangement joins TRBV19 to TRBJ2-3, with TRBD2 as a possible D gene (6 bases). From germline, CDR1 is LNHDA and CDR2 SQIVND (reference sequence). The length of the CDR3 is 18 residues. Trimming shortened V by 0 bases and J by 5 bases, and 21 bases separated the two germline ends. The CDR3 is CASSIDPGGALALDTQYF. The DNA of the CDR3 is TGTGCCAGTAGTATAGATCCTGGCGGGGCCCTAGCCCTAGATACGCAGTATTTT.

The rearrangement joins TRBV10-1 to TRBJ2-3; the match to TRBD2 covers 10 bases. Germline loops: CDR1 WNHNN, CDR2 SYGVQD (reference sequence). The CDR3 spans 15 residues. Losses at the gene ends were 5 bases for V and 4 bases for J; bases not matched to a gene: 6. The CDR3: CASSTAGGPPDTQYF. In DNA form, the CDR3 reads TGCGCCAGCAGTACAGCGGGAGGGCCCCCAGATACGCAGTATTTT.

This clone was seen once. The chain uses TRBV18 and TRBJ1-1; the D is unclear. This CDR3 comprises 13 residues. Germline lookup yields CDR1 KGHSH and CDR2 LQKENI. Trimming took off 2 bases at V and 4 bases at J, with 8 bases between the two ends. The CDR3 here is CASSPGEGTEAFF. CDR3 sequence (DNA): TGTGCCAGCTCACCAGGCGAGGGCACTGAAGCTTTCTTT.

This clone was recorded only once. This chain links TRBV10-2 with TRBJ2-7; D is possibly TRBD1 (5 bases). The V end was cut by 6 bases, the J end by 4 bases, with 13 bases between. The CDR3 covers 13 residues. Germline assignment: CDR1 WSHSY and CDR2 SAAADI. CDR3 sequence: CASSFQQVYEQYF. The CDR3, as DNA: TGCGCCAGCAGCTTCCAACAGGTTTACGAGCAGTACTTC.

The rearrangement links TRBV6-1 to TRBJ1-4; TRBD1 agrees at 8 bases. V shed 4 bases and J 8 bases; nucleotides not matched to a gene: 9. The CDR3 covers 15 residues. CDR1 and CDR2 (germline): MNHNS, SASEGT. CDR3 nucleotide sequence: TGTGCCAGCAGTGGAGAGACAGGGGTGGGAGAAAAACTGTTTTTT. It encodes CASSGETGVGEKLFF.

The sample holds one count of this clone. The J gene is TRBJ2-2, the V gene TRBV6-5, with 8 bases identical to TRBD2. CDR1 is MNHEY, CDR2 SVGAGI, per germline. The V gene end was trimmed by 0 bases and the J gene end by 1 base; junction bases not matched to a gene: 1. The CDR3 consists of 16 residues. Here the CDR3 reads CASSYSGLGNTGELFF. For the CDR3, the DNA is TGTGCCAGCAGTTACTCGGGACTAGGGAACACCGGGGAGCTGTTTTTT.